This TCR beta chain was retrieved from a study of shared clonotypes between healthy human individuals. Genomic DNA (from each subset) was split evenly across several immunoSEQ plates. Generated by immunoSEQ multiplex PCR, the TCRdb table keeps only in-frame clones and is missing some. The sample records some 360,000 clones, less than 85% being singletons. This CDR3 is 18 amino acids long. In germline, CDR1 is KGHSH, CDR2 LQKENI. Trimming cost V 4 bases and J 3 bases; bases outside gene matches: 14. Sequenced sample: memory CD4+ T cells sorted from blood. Subset in this sample: CD45RA-negative fraction. This TCR derives from a man aged 25-40 years in good health. This chain connects TRBV18 to TRBJ2-1; 8 positions agree with TRBD1. Here the CDR3 reads CASSLLPQGARSYNEQFF. CDR3 DNA: TGTGCCAGCTCACTCCTCCCGCAGGGGGCGAGAAGCTACAATGAGCAGTTCTTC.